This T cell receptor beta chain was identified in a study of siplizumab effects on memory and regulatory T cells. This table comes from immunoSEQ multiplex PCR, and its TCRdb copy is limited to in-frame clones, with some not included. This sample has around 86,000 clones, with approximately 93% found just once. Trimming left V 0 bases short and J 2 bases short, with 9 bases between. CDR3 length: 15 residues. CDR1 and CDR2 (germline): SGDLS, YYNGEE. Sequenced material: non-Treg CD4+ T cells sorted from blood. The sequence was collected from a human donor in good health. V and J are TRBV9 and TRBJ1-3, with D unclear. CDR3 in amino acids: CASSVEGSPGNTIYF. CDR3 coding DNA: TGTGCCAGCAGCGTAGAAGGGTCTCCTGGAAACACCATATATTTT.